What follows are 27 T cell receptor beta chains derived from one specimen sequenced in a study of cytomegalovirus exposure and HLA in healthy donors. The PCR made use of 60 Vbeta and 13 Jbeta primers. Sequencing was performed with immunoSEQ multiplex PCR; in TCRdb, only in-frame clones are kept and a portion is missing. The table records 200,000 or so clones, 65% to 85% of them present only once. Sequencing used PBMCs. The origin of the receptors is a boy under 10 years old in good health and CMV-seronegative.

The count of this clone is one. The J gene is TRBJ1-2, the V gene TRBV6-5; perhaps TRBD1 as D (5 bases). Germline values: CDR1 MNHEY, CDR2 SVGAGI. The CDR3 covers 14 residues. Trimming cost V 3 bases and J 6 bases, with 14 bases left between them. CDR3 sequence (DNA): TGTGCCAGCAGTTATGACAGAGGGACTAATGGCTACACCTTC. Translating it yields CASSYDRGTNGYTF.

The table lists this clone with a few counts. The J gene is TRBJ2-2, the V gene TRBV2; weak D call: TRBD1 (6 bases). Trimming removed 2 bases at V and 5 bases at J, with 18 bases between. Germline V lookup: CDR1 SNHLY, CDR2 FYNNEI. The CDR3 sequence is 17 residues long. CDR3 coding DNA: TGTGCCAGCAGTGAATACTGGGCAGGGGATGATACCGGGGAGCTGTTTTTT. This encodes CASSEYWAGDDTGELFF.

This chain uses TRBV5-8 with TRBJ1-2; 12 nucleotides line up with TRBD1. The CDR3 loop spans 17 amino acids. V shed 4 bases and J 4 bases; nucleotides not matched to a gene: 11. The germline V gene encodes CDR1 SGHTS and CDR2 YDEGEE. CDR3 sequence reads: CASSVAGQGARIYGYTF. The CDR3 DNA sequence: TGTGCCAGCAGCGTAGCGGGACAGGGGGCGCGGATCTATGGCTACACCTTC.

The chain links TRBV7-3 to TRBJ2-1; D may be TRBD2 (6 bases). V shed 4 bases and J shed 4 bases, with 26 bases lying between them. CDR1 is SGHTA, CDR2 FQGTGA, per germline. This CDR3 contains 19 residues. Here the CDR3 reads CASSSGGYAGPIKYNEQFF. CDR3 sequence (DNA): TGTGCCAGCAGCTCCGGAGGGTACGCGGGGCCCATTAAGTACAATGAGCAGTTCTTC.

The chain employs TRBV11-3 and TRBJ1-1, with D hard to call. CDR3 length: 12 residues. The germline V gene encodes CDR1 SGHNT and CDR2 YENEEA. The V end lost 5 bases, the J end lost 7 bases, and 11 bases lay between the germline ends. Here the CDR3 DNA reads TGTGCCAGCAGCCCTAACAGCGGTGAAGCTTTCTTT. Its protein is CASSPNSGEAFF.

This sequence joins TRBV5-4 and TRBJ1-2; D unclear. The CDR3 is 15 amino acids. The germline CDR1 and CDR2 sequences are SGHNT and YYREEE (reference sequence). V was shortened by 0 bases and J by 8 bases, with 17 bases between the two germline ends. For the CDR3, the DNA is TGTGCCAGCAGCTTGGTAGGGAGGAGCATTGGGGGCTACACCTTC. Amino acids: CASSLVGRSIGGYTF.

V usage is TRBV9 and J usage is TRBJ2-3; a weak D match, TRBD2 (6 bases). CDR1 is SGDLS and CDR2 is YYNGEE in the germline V gene. This CDR3 contains 14 residues. The germline V and J ends were trimmed by 4 bases and 6 bases, with 15 bases remaining between them. CDR3 sequence (DNA): TGTGCCAGCAGCCCCCGGGACTTCCGGGATACGCAGTATTTT. This sequence encodes CASSPRDFRDTQYF.

V and J are TRBV19 and TRBJ2-3; 8 nucleotides align to TRBD2. The V gene end was trimmed by 5 bases and the J gene end by 8 bases; junction bases not matched to a gene: 12. The germline gives CDR1 LNHDA, CDR2 SQIVND (reference sequence). This CDR3 spans 15 amino acids. The CDR3 nucleotides read TGTGCCAGTAGTCCGCCCGGGGGGGCCGGGAGTACGCAGTATTTT. This codes for CASSPPGGAGSTQYF.

The V and J genes are TRBV9 and TRBJ2-3, with a tentative D call TRBD2 (5 bases). The CDR3 runs to 15 residues. The germline CDR1 and CDR2 sequences are SGDLS and YYNGEE. Trimming removed 0 bases from V and 3 bases from J, with 11 bases in between. The chain's CDR3 is CASSVDGKRTDTQYF. The CDR3 coding sequence is TGTGCCAGCAGCGTAGATGGCAAGCGGACAGATACGCAGTATTTT.

The chain employs TRBV5-1 and TRBJ2-1, with TRBD2 identical over 9 bases. This CDR3 is 17 amino acids long. The V gene end was trimmed by 1 base and the J gene end by 1 base; junction bases not matched to a gene: 6. CDR1 is SGHRS, CDR2 YFSETQ, per germline. CDR3 in DNA: TGCGCCAGCAGCTTGCCGGGACTAGCCGGGTCCTACAATGAGCAGTTCTTC. Encoded protein: CASSLPGLAGSYNEQFF.

The chain links TRBV7-2 to TRBJ1-2, with 9 bases fitting TRBD1. Per the germline V gene, CDR1 is SGHTA and CDR2 is FQGNSA. V was pared by 4 bases and J by 6 bases, with 12 bases of the junction left unmatched. The CDR3 has 16 residues. The CDR3 sequence: CASSSNTGTGSHGYTF. The CDR3 region has the DNA TGTGCCAGCAGCTCAAACACGGGGACAGGGAGCCATGGCTACACCTTC.

This clone was observed a handful of times. The V call is TRBV7-6, the J call TRBJ1-1; D is possibly TRBD1 (5 bases). The CDR3 is 15 residues long. V gave up 5 bases and J gave up 4 bases, with 17 bases separating them. Germline V gene sequence: CDR1 SGHVS, CDR2 FNYEAQ. The CDR3 DNA follows: TGTGCCAGCAGCAGAGGAGATGGGGGGACCACTGAAGCTTTCTTT. This encodes CASSRGDGGTTEAFF.

The chain links TRBV7-6 to TRBJ1-5; D not resolved. Germline V gene data show CDR1 as SGHVS and CDR2 as FNYEAQ. V was shortened by 1 base and J by 7 bases, with 8 bases between the two germline ends. The CDR3 length is 13 residues. The CDR3 DNA follows: TGTGCCAGCAGCTTAGTCGCGGGGCAGCCCCAGCATTTT. This gives the protein CASSLVAGQPQHF.

V usage is TRBV6-1 and J usage is TRBJ1-2; D may be TRBD1 (5 bases). This CDR3 spans 16 amino acids. From germline, CDR1 is MNHNS and CDR2 SASEGT. V gave up 2 bases and J gave up 5 bases, with 18 bases separating them. DNA for the CDR3: TGTGCCAGCAGTGAAATGGGTCAGGGAGGACATTATGGCTACACCTTC. This gives the protein CASSEMGQGGHYGYTF.

CDR3 region: CASSVGDRRDGYTF. The CDR3 DNA follows: TGTGCCAGCAGCGTAGGGGACAGAAGGGATGGCTACACCTTC. The chain is built from TRBV9 and TRBJ1-2; TRBD1 agrees at 7 bases. This CDR3 has 14 residues. The trim removed 0 bases at V and 6 bases at J, leaving 5 bases unmatched. The germline V gene encodes CDR1 SGDLS and CDR2 YYNGEE.

This clone came up a few times. The chain uses TRBV25-1 and TRBJ1-2; 8 bases line up with TRBD1. V was pared by 6 bases and J by 7 bases, with 13 bases of the junction left unmatched. The length of the CDR3 is 15 residues. Germline V gene lookup returns CDR1 MGHDK and CDR2 SYGVNS. The CDR3 spells CASRPAGQGIGGYTF. CDR3 coding DNA: TGTGCCAGCAGGCCCGCCGGACAGGGCATCGGTGGCTACACCTTC.

With regard to this clone: Germline and junction disagree at one end, which may indicate a read error. The V and J genes are TRBV7-7 and TRBJ2-5, with 11 nucleotides matching TRBD2. The CDR3 loop spans 14 amino acids. CDR1 is SSHAT and CDR2 is FNYEAQ in the germline V gene (reference sequence). CDR3 in DNA: TGTGCTAGCAGCTTAGTCGAGACTAGCGGGGTCCAGTACTTC. It yields the protein CASSLVETSGVQYF.

This chain uses TRBV9 with TRBJ1-4, with 8 bases matching TRBD1. With 3 bases clipped from V and 8 bases from J, the junction kept 12 bases outside the gene matches. This CDR3 has 16 residues. Germline CDR1 is SGDLS and CDR2 is YYNGEE. CDR3 DNA: TGTGCCAGCAGCGCGAGCCCGACAGGGGTTCAGGAAAAACTGTTTTTT. It is translated as CASSASPTGVQEKLFF.

This clone was recorded a few times. The genes are TRBV6-5 and TRBJ2-2; TRBD2 matches at 7 bases. From germline, CDR1 is MNHEY and CDR2 SVGAGI. Losses at the gene ends were 3 bases for V and 7 bases for J; bases not matched to a gene: 8. This CDR3 comprises 15 residues. The CDR3 reads CASSYDWGGDGELFF. Written as DNA, the CDR3 is TGTGCCAGCAGTTATGATTGGGGAGGGGACGGGGAGCTGTTTTTT.

The rearrangement joins TRBV13 to TRBJ2-5, with TRBD1 identical over 7 bases. Trimming cost V 5 bases and J 0 bases; bases outside gene matches: 6. This CDR3 has 15 amino acids. CDR1 is PRHDT and CDR2 is FYEKMQ in the germline V gene (reference sequence). CDR3 sequence (DNA): TGTGCCAGCAGCCAAGGGGGCTCGTACCAAGAGACCCAGTACTTC. This translates into CASSQGGSYQETQYF.

The V and J genes are TRBV9 and TRBJ2-7, with a possible D match to TRBD1 (5 bases). Germline lookup yields CDR1 SGDLS and CDR2 YYNGEE. The CDR3 runs to 15 residues. With 3 bases removed from V and 6 bases from J, the gap between germline ends came to 19 bases. Written as DNA, the CDR3 is TGTGCCAGCAGCGCGTCGACAGTAGTACCGTCCGAGCAGTACTTC. Protein: CASSASTVVPSEQYF.

J is TRBJ1-1 and V is TRBV2, with TRBD1 matching over 9 bases. Looked up from germline, CDR1 is SNHLY and CDR2 is FYNNEI. Unmatched junction bases numbered 7, after V lost 4 bases and J lost 7 bases. This CDR3 is built from 14 residues. The CDR3: CASSARTGANEAFF. Here the CDR3 DNA reads TGTGCCAGCAGTGCTCGGACAGGGGCTAATGAAGCTTTCTTT.

The chain carries TRBV5-6 and TRBJ1-2; D perhaps matches TRBD1 (5 bases). Germline CDR1 reads SGHDT; CDR2 reads YYEEEE. The CDR3 length is 16 residues. Trimming stripped 0 bases from V and 4 bases from J, with 16 bases between. CDR3 sequence reads: CASSLVGQGFVYGYTF. CDR3 DNA sequence: TGTGCCAGCAGCTTGGTGGGGCAGGGTTTTGTCTATGGCTACACCTTC.

This rearrangement joins TRBV6-1 to TRBJ1-1; D not certain. V lost 3 bases and J 0 bases, leaving 8 bases between the germline ends. This CDR3 spans 14 amino acids. The germline V gene encodes CDR1 MNHNS and CDR2 SASEGT. CDR3 loop: CASSEHKMNTEAFF. The DNA for the CDR3 is TGTGCCAGCAGTGAGCACAAGATGAACACTGAAGCTTTCTTT.

This clone was seen a few times. DNA of the CDR3: TGTGCCAGCAGCGTGGATCCATCGGCCTACGAGCAGTACTTC. Protein: CASSVDPSAYEQYF. J is TRBJ2-7 and V is TRBV5-5, with D uncertain. The germline V gene has CDR1 SGHKS and CDR2 YYEKEE (reference sequence). CDR3 size: 14 residues. Trimming cost V 4 bases and J 2 bases, with 13 bases left between them.

The V and J genes are TRBV9 and TRBJ1-2; D is uncertain. CDR1 SGDLS and CDR2 YYNGEE come from the germline V gene. The CDR3 totals 11 residues. V was pared by 4 bases and J by 9 bases, with 10 bases between. The CDR3 coding sequence is TGTGCCAGCAGCATAAACACGCGCTACACCTTC. The encoded protein is CASSINTRYTF.

J is TRBJ2-5 and V is TRBV11-2; 9 bases are a match to TRBD2. The germline V gene encodes CDR1 SGHAT and CDR2 FQNNGV. V shed 0 bases and J 5 bases; nucleotides not matched to a gene: 7. This CDR3 has 16 amino acids. Here the CDR3 DNA reads TGTGCCAGCAGCTTAGATTGGACTAGCGATTGGGAGACCCAGTACTTC. Protein product: CASSLDWTSDWETQYF.